This TCR beta chain was recovered during a study of blood T cell repertoires in COVID-19. Libraries were prepared by immunoSEQ multiplex PCR; TCRdb keeps only in-frame clonotypes and omits some of them. The sample consists of 110,000 or so clones, 85% of them appearing once. The germline gives CDR1 SGHKS, CDR2 YYEKEE (reference sequence). The ends were cut back, 3 bases at V and 2 bases at J, with 17 bases in the middle. The CDR3 totals 16 residues. The chain has TRBV5-5 and TRBJ1-2, with D hard to call. This clonotype was obtained from a man in his forties with acute or convalescent COVID-19. Sequencing was performed on peripheral blood. The DNA of the CDR3 is TGTGCCAGCAGCTCCACAGATGGATTTGGGAACTATGGCTACACCTTC. It translates to CASSSTDGFGNYGYTF.